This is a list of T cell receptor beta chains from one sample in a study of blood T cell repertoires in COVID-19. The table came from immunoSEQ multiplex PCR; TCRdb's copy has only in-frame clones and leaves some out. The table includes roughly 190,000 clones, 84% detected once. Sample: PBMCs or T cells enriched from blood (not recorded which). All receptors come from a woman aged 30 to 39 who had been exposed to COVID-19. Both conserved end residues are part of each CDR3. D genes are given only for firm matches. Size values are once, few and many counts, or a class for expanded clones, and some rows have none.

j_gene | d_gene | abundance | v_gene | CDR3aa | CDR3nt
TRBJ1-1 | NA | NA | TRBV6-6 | CASSFTEPGNTEAFF | TGTGCCAGCAGTTTCACAGAGCCAGGGAACACTGAAGCTTTCTTT
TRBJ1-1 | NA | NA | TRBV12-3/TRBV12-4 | CASSPRQDTEAFF | TGTGCCAGCAGTCCGAGACAGGACACTGAAGCTTTCTTT
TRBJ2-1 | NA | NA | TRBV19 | CASSRGTNEQFF | TGTGCCAGTAGCCGGGGGACGAATGAGCAGTTCTTC
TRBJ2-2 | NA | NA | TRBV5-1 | CASSLGTVVSTTGELFF | TGCGCCAGCAGCTTGGGTACAGTGGTTAGTACAACCGGGGAGCTGTTTTTT
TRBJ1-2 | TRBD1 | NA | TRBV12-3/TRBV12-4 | CASSLTGEGGYTF | TGTGCCAGCAGTCTTACAGGGGAAGGCGGCTACACCTTC
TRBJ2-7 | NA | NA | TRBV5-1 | CASSLRGSTYEQYF | TGCGCCAGCAGCTTGAGGGGGTCAACCTACGAGCAGTACTTC
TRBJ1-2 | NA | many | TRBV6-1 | CASTPGSGNYGYTF | TGTGCCAGCACACCAGGATCAGGGAACTATGGCTACACCTTC
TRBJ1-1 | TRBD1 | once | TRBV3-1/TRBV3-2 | CASSQYRGYTEAFF | TGTGCCAGCAGCCAATACAGGGGGTACACTGAAGCTTTCTTT
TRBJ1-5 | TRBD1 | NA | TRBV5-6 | CASSLTGQGLNQPQHF | TGTGCCAGCAGCTTGACGGGACAGGGGCTCAATCAGCCCCAGCATTTT
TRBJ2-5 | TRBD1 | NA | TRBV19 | CASSRDRYSETQYF | TGTGCCAGTAGTAGGGACAGGTATTCAGAGACCCAGTACTTC
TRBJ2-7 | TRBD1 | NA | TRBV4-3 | CASSPSGTGETYEQYF | TGCGCCAGCAGCCCGTCCGGGACAGGGGAGACCTACGAGCAGTACTTC
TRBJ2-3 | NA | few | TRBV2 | CASQRSGDTQYF | TGTGCCAGTCAAAGGTCGGGGGATACGCAGTATTTT
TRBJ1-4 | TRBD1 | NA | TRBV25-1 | CASSDRGWSEKLFF | TGTGCCAGTTCCGACAGGGGTTGGAGTGAAAAACTGTTTTTT
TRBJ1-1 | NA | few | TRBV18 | CASSHSGEENTEAFF | TGTGCCAGCTCCCACTCCGGGGAGGAGAACACTGAAGCTTTCTTT
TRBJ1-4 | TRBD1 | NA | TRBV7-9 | CASSPYQGQINEKLFF | TGTGCCAGCAGCCCATACCAGGGACAGATTAATGAAAAACTGTTTTTT
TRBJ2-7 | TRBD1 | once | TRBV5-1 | CASSSTGDPPNEQYF | TGCGCCAGCAGCTCTACAGGGGATCCTCCCAACGAGCAGTACTTC
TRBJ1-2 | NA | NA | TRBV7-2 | CASSFGDNNYGYTF | TGTGCCAGCAGCTTTGGGGACAACAACTATGGCTACACCTTC
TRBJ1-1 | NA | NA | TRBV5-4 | CASSRTGKLAEAFF | TGTGCCAGCAGCCGAACAGGGAAGTTGGCTGAAGCTTTCTTT
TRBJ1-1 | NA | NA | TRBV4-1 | CASSRGRGATEAFF | TGCGCCAGCAGCCGGGGCCGTGGGGCCACTGAAGCTTTCTTT
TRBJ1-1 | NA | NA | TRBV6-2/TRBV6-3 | CASSYSRNRDTEAFF | TGTGCCAGCAGTTACTCGAGAAACAGGGACACTGAAGCTTTCTTT